These 12 T cell receptor beta chains came from one sample sequenced in a study of shared clonotypes between healthy human individuals. Using immunoSEQ multiplex PCR, the repertoire was profiled, and TCRdb retains in-frame clones only, with some absent. The sample has approximately 500,000 clones, approximately 78% seen once. Sequenced material: PBMCs. These TCRs come from a woman between 40 and 55 years old in good health. Some clones in this sample may be carry-over from other donors' samples.

In its sample, this clone was seen once. J is TRBJ2-7 and V is TRBV5-1; maybe TRBD1 (5 bases). Germline V CDR1 and CDR2: SGHRS, YFSETQ. CDR3 length: 15 residues. V was cut by 4 bases and J by 1 base, with 15 bases left in between. CDR3 bases: TGCGCCAGCAGCACACAGGCGTCGGTGTCCTACGAGCAGTACTTC. Residues: CASSTQASVSYEQYF.

This rearrangement joins TRBV10-3 to TRBJ2-5, with 9 bases aligning to TRBD1. CDR1 and CDR2 (germline): ENHRY, SYGVKD. There are 16 residues in the CDR3. Losses at the gene ends were 4 bases for V and 2 bases for J; bases not matched to a gene: 8. For the CDR3, the DNA is TGTGCCATCAGTGGTACAGACAGGGGGGCTCAAGAGACCCAGTACTTC. Its protein is CAISGTDRGAQETQYF.

The V call is TRBV28, the J call TRBJ1-2; 9 bases map to TRBD1. The CDR3 covers 14 residues. Unmatched junction bases numbered 5, after V lost 5 bases and J lost 4 bases. Germline V gene data show CDR1 as MDHEN and CDR2 as SYDVKM. CDR3 DNA: TGTGCCAGCAGTCCGAGGGACAGGGCCTATGGCTACACCTTC. This gives the protein CASSPRDRAYGYTF.

This clone was seen a few times. This chain uses TRBV6-5 with TRBJ2-7; 9 bases agree with TRBD1. The CDR3 sequence is 13 residues long. Unmatched junction bases numbered 6, after V lost 6 bases and J lost 6 bases. Germline lookup yields CDR1 MNHEY and CDR2 SVGAGI. CDR3 sequence reads: CASRFTGGVEQYF. In DNA, the CDR3 is TGTGCCAGCAGATTCACAGGGGGCGTCGAGCAGTACTTC.

As regards this clone: A far larger clone is one nucleotide away, so this likely arose from a read error. Likely a read error: the CDR3 ends without its conserved phenylalanine or tryptophan. The gene calls are TRBV4-3 and TRBJ2-7; D is unclear. This CDR3 is 16 amino acids long. V was clipped by 4 bases and J by 0 bases, with 16 bases between them. CDR1 and CDR2 (germline): LGHNA, YSLEER. The CDR3 region is CASSLPSPESSYEQYL. The CDR3 bases are TGCGCCAGCAGCCTTCCGAGTCCCGAAAGCTCCTACGAGCAGTACCTC.

This sequence joins TRBV9 and TRBJ2-2; unclear D gene. Germline CDR1 and CDR2: SGDLS and YYNGEE. The germline V and J ends were trimmed by 0 bases and 0 bases, with 12 bases remaining between them. The CDR3 has 17 residues. The CDR3 is CASSVDPRRANTGELFF. The CDR3 DNA follows: TGTGCCAGCAGCGTAGACCCCCGAAGGGCGAACACCGGGGAGCTGTTTTTT.

The rearrangement uses TRBV5-8 and TRBJ1-3, with unresolved D. CDR3 length equals 16 residues. The germline gives CDR1 SGHTS, CDR2 YDEGEE. V lost 0 bases to trimming and J lost 0 bases, with 10 bases between them. CDR3 DNA: TGTGCCAGCAGCTTGGACCGACCTTACTCTGGAAACACCATATATTTT. Its protein product is CASSLDRPYSGNTIYF.

The chain links TRBV5-4 to TRBJ1-1; perhaps TRBD1 as D (5 bases). This CDR3 has 13 amino acids. V dropped 0 bases and J dropped 6 bases, with 9 bases sitting between them. From germline, CDR1 is SGHNT and CDR2 YYREEE (reference sequence). CDR3 sequence: CASSLGQPSEAFF. CDR3 in DNA: TGTGCCAGCAGCTTGGGACAGCCGTCTGAAGCTTTCTTT.

The chain links TRBV14 to TRBJ1-4; possible D gene TRBD1, 6 bases. Per germline, CDR1 SGHDN and CDR2 FVKESK. This CDR3 has 12 amino acids. V was shortened by 1 base and J by 14 bases, with 11 bases between the two germline ends. The CDR3, as DNA: TGTGCCAGCAGCCAAGCAGGGGCGCGTCTGTTTTTT. It yields the protein CASSQAGARLFF.

The chain carries TRBV7-3 and TRBJ2-5; 10 nucleotides align to TRBD1. With 5 bases clipped from V and 4 bases from J, the junction kept 1 base outside the gene matches. The V gene's germline CDR1 is SGHTA and CDR2 FQGTGA. The CDR3 covers 13 residues. The CDR3 sequence: CASSRTGGETQYF. The DNA for the CDR3 is TGTGCCAGCAGCCGGACAGGGGGAGAGACCCAGTACTTC.

The CDR3 DNA reads TGTGCCAGCAGCGTAGGGACTAGCGGAAACATTCAGTACTTC. It encodes CASSVGTSGNIQYF. This chain joins TRBV9 and TRBJ2-4, with 10 bases fitting TRBD2. V lost 0 bases to trimming and J lost 6 bases; unmatched junction nucleotides: 0. The CDR3 extends over 14 amino acids. CDR1 is SGDLS and CDR2 is YYNGEE in the germline V gene.

The V gene is TRBV4-1, the J gene TRBJ2-1; possibly TRBD2 for D (6 bases). Deletions cut 0 bases from V and 3 bases from J, with 9 bases between. Germline loops: CDR1 MGHRA, CDR2 YSYEKL. This CDR3 contains 15 residues. The CDR3 loop is CASSQDSDYYNEQFF. As DNA, the CDR3 is TGCGCCAGCAGCCAAGACTCGGACTACTACAATGAGCAGTTCTTC.